The 19 T cell receptor beta chains reported below all come from one sample, sequenced in a study of blood T cell repertoires in COVID-19. Sequencing was performed with immunoSEQ multiplex PCR; in TCRdb, only in-frame clones are kept and a portion is missing. In the table there are about 190,000 clones, around 80% of which are singletons. Sequenced sample: peripheral blood. Receptors originate from a man between 25 and 39 years old with active or convalescent COVID-19.

This clone was counted only a few times. The chain recombines TRBV6-6 with TRBJ1-2, with 9 nucleotides matching TRBD1. CDR3 length equals 15 residues. The germline V gene has CDR1 MNHNY and CDR2 SVGAGI (reference sequence). V was pared by 0 bases and J by 8 bases, with 7 bases of the junction left unmatched. The CDR3 sequence is CASSYSQRTGEGYTF. In nucleotides, the CDR3 is TGTGCCAGCAGTTACTCGCAGCGGACAGGGGAAGGCTACACCTTC.

The chain couples TRBV30 to TRBJ1-6; 9 nucleotides agree with TRBD1. The CDR3 is made up of 15 amino acids. CDR1 and CDR2 (germline): GTSNPN, SVGIG (reference sequence). With 3 bases clipped from V and 10 bases from J, the junction kept 10 bases outside the gene matches. The CDR3 nucleotides are TGTGCCTGGAGGGATCCGGGACAGGGAGGGTCACCCCTCCACTTT. Its translation: CAWRDPGQGGSPLHF.

The count of this clone is one. The chain is built from TRBV11-2 and TRBJ2-6; D perhaps matches TRBD1 (6 bases). CDR1 is SGHAT and CDR2 is FQNNGV in the germline V gene. Trimming removed 1 base at V and 3 bases at J, with 10 bases between. CDR3 length: 16 residues. The CDR3 loop is CASSLVTGSGANVLTF. The CDR3 region has the DNA TGTGCCAGCAGCTTAGTAACAGGGAGTGGGGCCAACGTCCTGACTTTC.

V usage is TRBV18 and J usage is TRBJ1-1; D call uncertain. Germline V lookup: CDR1 KGHSH, CDR2 LQKENI. Trimming cost V 0 bases and J 1 base, with 9 bases left between them. There are 15 residues in the CDR3. The DNA of the CDR3 is TGTGCCAGCTCACCACCGAACGGGGAGAACACTGAAGCTTTCTTT. Translation: CASSPPNGENTEAFF.

The V and J genes are TRBV24-1 and TRBJ2-7; D may be TRBD2 (6 bases). The CDR3 totals 13 residues. Germline CDR1 reads KGHDR; CDR2 reads SFDVKD. Trimming removed 5 bases from V and 5 bases from J, with 12 bases in between. Written as DNA, the CDR3 is TGTGCCACCAGTGGGAGGGAGAGCCACGAGCAGTACTTC. It yields the protein CATSGRESHEQYF.

This clone is deemed medium-sized (0.01 to 0.1%). The chain employs TRBV9 and TRBJ1-1; a weak D match, TRBD1 (5 bases). The CDR3 is 14 residues long. Germline V gene lookup returns CDR1 SGDLS and CDR2 YYNGEE. V lost 0 bases and J lost 0, with 6 bases in between. The chain's CDR3 is CASSVGGVNTEAFF. The CDR3 DNA reads TGTGCCAGCAGCGTAGGGGGGGTGAACACTGAAGCTTTCTTT. Full variable domain (rest looked up from reference TRBV9 and TRBJ1-1): DSGVTQTPKHLITATGQRVTLRCSPRSGDLSVYWYQQSLDQGLQFLIQYYNGEERAKGNILERFSAQQFPDLHSELNLSSLELGDSALYFCASSVGGVNTEAFFGQGTRLTVV.

The CDR3 sequence: CASSETGTGDTEAFF. The CDR3 DNA sequence: TGTGCCAGCAGTGAAACCGGGACAGGGGACACTGAAGCTTTCTTT. The chain uses TRBV2 and TRBJ1-1; 10 bases align to TRBD1. This CDR3 region has 15 residues. V lost 2 bases to trimming and J lost 3 bases; unmatched junction nucleotides: 3. Germline V gives CDR1 SNHLY, CDR2 FYNNEI.

The gene calls are TRBV6-6 and TRBJ2-7; TRBD2 matches at 7 bases. Germline V gene lookup returns CDR1 MNHNY and CDR2 SVGAGI (reference sequence). The length of the CDR3 is 13 residues. The V gene end was trimmed by 7 bases and the J gene end by 3 bases; junction bases not matched to a gene: 6. The CDR3 loop is CASTPRGDYEQYF. The DNA for the CDR3 is TGTGCCAGCACCCCCCGGGGGGACTACGAGCAGTACTTC.

This chain links TRBV7-9 with TRBJ2-5, with a possible D match to TRBD2 (6 bases). Trimming removed 5 bases at V and 7 bases at J, with 20 bases between. This CDR3 is 15 amino acids long. Germline assignment: CDR1 SEHNR and CDR2 FQNEAQ (reference sequence). The CDR3 here is CASSNPGTSTGTQYF. The CDR3 bases are TGTGCCAGCAGCAACCCCGGGACTTCGACGGGGACCCAGTACTTC.

The V call is TRBV15, the J call TRBJ2-2; TRBD1 aligns across 9 bases. CDR1 is LNHNV and CDR2 is YYDKDF in the germline V gene (reference sequence). The CDR3 covers 14 residues. The trim removed 3 bases at V and 7 bases at J, leaving 3 bases unmatched. CDR3 nucleotide sequence: TGTGCCACCAGCAGTAGACAGGGGGTCGGGGAGCTGTTTTTT. This translates into CATSSRQGVGELFF.

The rearrangement links TRBV30 to TRBJ1-2, with a tentative D call TRBD1 (5 bases). CDR3 length: 12 amino acids. Trimming pared 2 bases from V and 3 bases from J, leaving 7 bases between. CDR1 is GTSNPN, CDR2 SVGIG, per germline (reference sequence). CDR3 amino acids: CAWSRGDYGYTF. CDR3 nucleotide sequence: TGTGCCTGGAGTCGGGGGGACTATGGCTACACCTTC. Supplemented by reference TRBV30 and TRBJ1-2, the full variable domain reads SQTIHQWPATLVQPVGSPLSLECTVEGTSNPNLYWYRQAAGRGLQLLFYSVGIGQISSEVPQNLSASRPQDRQFILSSKKLLLSDSGFYLCAWSRGDYGYTFGSGTRLTVV.

The chain employs TRBV18 and TRBJ1-2; 8 nucleotides agree with TRBD1. The CDR3 length is 16 residues. V gave up 3 bases and J gave up 4 bases; unmatched junction bases: 10. CDR1 and CDR2 (germline): KGHSH, LQKENI. The CDR3 region has the DNA TGTGCCAGCTCACCTGCGACCGGGACAGGTCCCTATGGCTACACCTTC. This sequence encodes CASSPATGTGPYGYTF.

This chain links TRBV10-3 with TRBJ2-7; TRBD1 aligns across 7 bases. The CDR3 is 13 amino acids. With V trimmed by 11 bases and J by 5 bases, 12 bases remained unmatched. Germline CDR1 ENHRY, CDR2 SYGVKD. CDR3 residues: CASRGGIGDEQYV. CDR3 coding DNA: TGTGCCTCCCGAGGGGGCATCGGGGACGAGCAGTACGTC.

The chain couples TRBV5-6 to TRBJ1-1; 7 nucleotides agree with TRBD1. CDR3 size: 14 residues. The germline CDR1 and CDR2 sequences are SGHDT and YYEEEE. V lost 3 bases, J lost 10 bases, and 12 bases stayed unmatched. CDR3 nucleotide sequence: TGTGCCAGCAGCTCCCGGACAGGACCTGGGGGAGCTTTCTTT. This sequence encodes CASSSRTGPGGAFF.

The chain joins TRBV11-2 to TRBJ1-2; no definite D call. CDR1 SGHAT and CDR2 FQNNGV come from the germline V gene. The CDR3 is made up of 16 amino acids. The germline V and J ends were trimmed by 1 base and 4 bases, with 16 bases remaining between them. The DNA of the CDR3 is TGTGCCAGCAGCTTAGGGGTTCGTAGGAGAGCCTATGGCTACACCTTC. Its protein is CASSLGVRRRAYGYTF.

This chain connects TRBV30 to TRBJ1-1; weak D call: TRBD1 (6 bases). CDR1 GTSNPN and CDR2 SVGIG come from the germline V gene (reference sequence). The germline V and J ends were trimmed by 6 bases and 4 bases, with 15 bases remaining between them. This CDR3 is 13 amino acids long. The DNA of the CDR3 is TGTGCCTGTTTACAGGGAGGGAGCACTGAAGCTTTCTTT. Residues: CACLQGGSTEAFF. Using reference TRBV30 and TRBJ1-1 for the parts outside the CDR3, the full variable domain is SQTIHQWPATLVQPVGSPLSLECTVEGTSNPNLYWYRQAAGRGLQLLFYSVGIGQISSEVPQNLSASRPQDRQFILSSKKLLLSDSGFYLCACLQGGSTEAFFGQGTRLTVV.

This clone occurred a few times. The chain employs TRBV3-1 (or the pseudogene TRBV3-2) and TRBJ2-5; 9 nucleotides agree with TRBD2. The CDR3 has 15 residues. The germline V gene has CDR1 LGHDT and CDR2 YNNKEL (reference sequence). V was clipped by 1 base and J by 5 bases; unmatched bases: 5. Here the CDR3 reads CASSQAAGGLETQYF. The DNA for the CDR3 is TGTGCCAGCAGCCAAGCGGCGGGGGGGCTTGAGACCCAGTACTTC.

The chain couples TRBV21-1 to TRBJ1-6. TRBV21-1 is reported as a pseudogene. CDR3 length: 17 residues. The CDR3 region is CASSNRAGRSSRRPLHF. The CDR3 bases are TGTGCCAGCAGCAATCGCGCGGGACGGAGTTCTCGTCGGCCCCTCCACTTT.

The chain carries TRBV19 and TRBJ1-2, with 9 bases lining up with TRBD1. The junction had 11 bases not matched to a gene; V was cut back by 8 bases and J by 1 base. The CDR3 sequence is 16 residues long. Looked up from germline, CDR1 is LNHDA and CDR2 is SQIVND (reference sequence). CDR3 in DNA: TGTGCCAGTTCCGGGGACAGGGAGCTCGGTAACTATGGCTACACCTTC. Translating it yields CASSGDRELGNYGYTF.